These 11 T cell receptor beta chains were sequenced from one sample in a study of control samples from healthy donors and cancer patients. Some clones are missing from TCRdb's copy, which holds only in-frame ones; the method was immunoSEQ multiplex PCR. Of 95,000 to 130,000 clones in the sample, about 88% were seen once. Sequencing was done on a sample of blood. The source of these receptors is a woman aged 70 to 79 in good health.

A note on this clone: Other DNA sequences within the sample encode an identical CDR3. This chain joins TRBV15 and TRBJ1-5, with no clear D. Germline V gene data show CDR1 as LNHNV and CDR2 as YYDKDF (reference sequence). The CDR3 is 15 amino acids. Deletions cut 0 bases from V and 2 bases from J, with 8 bases between. CDR3 nucleotide sequence: TGTGCCACCAGCAGAGAATCGGGAGGCAATCAGCCCCAGCATTTT. This codes for CATSRESGGNQPQHF.

The chain links TRBV5-1 to TRBJ2-3; D might be TRBD1 or TRBD2, each matching 5 bases. Trimming stripped 2 bases from V and 6 bases from J, with 13 bases between. The CDR3 has 14 amino acids. Per germline, CDR1 SGHRS and CDR2 YFSETQ. This CDR3 is CASSLLTEGDTQYF. CDR3 in DNA: TGCGCCAGCAGCTTACTTACCGAGGGGGATACGCAGTATTTT. Complete variable domain (other parts from reference TRBV5-1 and TRBJ2-3): KAGVTQTPRYLIKTRGQQVTLSCSPISGHRSVSWYQQTPGQGLQFLFEYFSETQRNKGNFPGRFSGRQFSNSRSEMNVSTLELGDSALYLCASSLLTEGDTQYFGPGTRLTVL.

The CDR3 DNA follows: TGTGCCAGCAGCCAAGAGCATAGCGGGGTCACAGATACGCAGTATTTT. Residues: CASSQEHSGVTDTQYF. V and J are TRBV3-1 (or the pseudogene TRBV3-2) and TRBJ2-3; 8 bases are a match to TRBD2. CDR3 length equals 16 residues. V gave up 0 bases and J gave up 2 bases; unmatched junction bases: 4. Per germline, CDR1 LGHDT and CDR2 YNNKEL (reference sequence).

J is TRBJ2-2 and V is TRBV18, with 8 bases fitting TRBD2. Germline lookup yields CDR1 KGHSH and CDR2 LQKENI. V shed 3 bases and J 4 bases; nucleotides not matched to a gene: 7. The CDR3 covers 16 residues. The CDR3 DNA sequence: TGTGCCAGCTCACCGTTAGCGGGGAAACCCACCGGGGAGCTGTTTTTT. Protein product: CASSPLAGKPTGELFF. The whole variable domain, remainder taken from reference TRBV18 and TRBJ2-2, is NAGVMQNPRHLVRRRGQEARLRCSPMKGHSHVYWYRQLPEEGLKFMVYLQKENIIDESGMPKERFSAEFPKEGPSILRIQQVVRGDSAAYFCASSPLAGKPTGELFFGEGSRLTVL.

The J gene is TRBJ2-3, the V gene TRBV9; D is unclear. The CDR3 covers 13 residues. V was trimmed by 4 bases and J by 4 bases, leaving 10 bases between them. Germline values: CDR1 SGDLS, CDR2 YYNGEE. This CDR3 is CASSSTPADTQYF. The CDR3 DNA reads TGTGCCAGCAGCTCGACTCCGGCAGATACGCAGTATTTT.

The chain couples TRBV6-5 to TRBJ2-1, with D possibly TRBD2 on 6 matching bases. Germline-derived CDR1 and CDR2 are MNHEY and SVGAGI. There are 15 residues in the CDR3. The V and J ends lost 6 bases and 4 bases respectively, with 16 bases between them. CDR3 protein: CASSRLGTQYNEQFF. As DNA, the CDR3 is TGTGCCAGCAGCCGCTTGGGGACTCAATACAATGAGCAGTTCTTC.

This clone has just one count. The chain joins TRBV9 to TRBJ1-1, with a weak D call TRBD1 (5 bases). This CDR3 comprises 13 residues. Germline assignment: CDR1 SGDLS and CDR2 YYNGEE. Trimming shortened V by 7 bases and J by 0 bases, and 10 bases separated the two germline ends. The CDR3 coding sequence is TGTGCCAGCGGGAAGGGACTGAACACTGAAGCTTTCTTT. The encoded protein is CASGKGLNTEAFF.

The chain links TRBV4-3 to TRBJ1-2, with D possibly matching TRBD1 (6 bases). This CDR3 has 19 amino acids. The V gene's germline CDR1 is LGHNA and CDR2 YSLEER. Trimming took 0 bases from V and 0 from J, leaving 20 bases between them. DNA for the CDR3: TGCGCCAGCAGCCAAGATCCCGGGGGCAGGGCACTAGCTAACTATGGCTACACCTTC. This sequence encodes CASSQDPGGRALANYGYTF.

This chain uses TRBV6-5 with TRBJ2-1, with D perhaps being TRBD1 or TRBD2 (5 bases each). This CDR3 region has 15 residues. The germline V gene has CDR1 MNHEY and CDR2 SVGAGI. Trimming removed 6 bases at V and 0 bases at J, with 12 bases between. DNA of the CDR3: TGTGCCAGCAGACGGGACGGCAGCTCCTACAATGAGCAGTTCTTC. It yields the protein CASRRDGSSYNEQFF.

The rearrangement joins TRBV27 to TRBJ1-1; 7 nucleotides align to TRBD1. This CDR3 comprises 11 residues. V lost 11 bases to trimming and J lost 3 bases; unmatched junction nucleotides: 3. CDR1 and CDR2 (germline): MNHEY, SMNVEV (reference sequence). The CDR3: CAAGGDTEAFF. The CDR3 DNA sequence: TGTGCCGCAGGGGGAGACACTGAAGCTTTCTTT.

V and J are TRBV20-1 and TRBJ2-1; D is undetermined. The germline V and J ends were trimmed by 1 base and 14 bases, with 12 bases remaining between them. Germline V gives CDR1 DFQATT, CDR2 SNEGSKA (reference sequence). The CDR3 loop spans 11 amino acids. DNA of the CDR3: TGCAGTGCTAGAGTAAAGAACTCTGAGTTCTTC. It codes for CSARVKNSEFF.